These 8 T cell receptor beta chains came from one sample sequenced in a study of shared clonotypes between healthy human individuals. Here immunoSEQ multiplex PCR was the method, and the copy in TCRdb shows in-frame clones only, minus some. This sample has about 2.1 million clones, with around 95% found just once. CD45RO-negative, CCR7-positively selected cells formed the naive CD8 fraction, excluding terminally differentiated effector memory CD45RA+ cells. Sequencing was performed on naive CD8+ T cells from PBMCs. These receptors were collected from a man aged 18 to 30 in good health. Some clones in this sample may be carry-over from other donors' samples.

The gene calls are TRBV27 and TRBJ2-5, with 11 bases lining up with TRBD2. CDR3 size: 15 residues. Trimming cost V 8 bases and J 5 bases; bases outside gene matches: 10. The germline CDR1 and CDR2 sequences are MNHEY and SMNVEV (reference sequence). In DNA form, the CDR3 reads TGTGCCAGCTGCTTACTAGCGGGAGATGGTGAGACCCAGTACTTC. Amino acids: CASCLLAGDGETQYF.

This chain joins TRBV5-6 and TRBJ2-7; D gene unclear. The ends were cut back, 0 bases at V and 1 base at J, with 5 bases in the middle. CDR3 length: 13 residues. Looked up from germline, CDR1 is SGHDT and CDR2 is YYEEEE. The CDR3 DNA reads TGTGCCAGCAGCTTGGCCGAATCCTACGAGCAGTACTTC. As protein: CASSLAESYEQYF.

Note on this clone: Other DNA variants within this sample encode the same CDR3. V usage is TRBV7-9 and J usage is TRBJ2-7; D unresolved. CDR1 is SEHNR and CDR2 is FQNEAQ in the germline V gene (reference sequence). The V end was cut by 2 bases, the J end by 2 bases, with 4 bases between. The CDR3 spans 12 residues. The CDR3: CASSLRPYEQYF. CDR3 in DNA: TGTGCCAGCAGCTTACGCCCCTACGAGCAGTACTTC.

On this clone itself: Other DNA variants within this sample encode the same CDR3. V is TRBV27 and J is TRBJ1-5; possibly TRBD1 for D (5 bases). The V gene lost 2 bases and the J gene lost 2 bases, with 7 bases spanning the gap. CDR1 is MNHEY and CDR2 is SMNVEV in the germline V gene (reference sequence). CDR3 size: 14 residues. CDR3 sequence reads: CASSLQGGNQPQHF. The CDR3 nucleotides are TGTGCCAGCAGTTTACAGGGAGGCAATCAGCCCCAGCATTTT.

The chain joins TRBV19 to TRBJ1-1; no firm D call. Trimming cost V 0 bases and J 3 bases, with 8 bases left between them. This CDR3 is 14 amino acids long. From germline, CDR1 is LNHDA and CDR2 SQIVND (reference sequence). This chain's CDR3 is CASSIEHMHTEAFF. The CDR3 nucleotides are TGTGCCAGTAGTATAGAACATATGCACACTGAAGCTTTCTTT.

As DNA, the CDR3 is TGTGCCAGCAGTGTTCTGGGTCTTTATGGCTACACCTTC. This codes for CASSVLGLYGYTF. The chain is built from TRBV6-1 and TRBJ1-2; D gene unclear. The germline CDR1 and CDR2 sequences are MNHNS and SASEGT. Between the trimmed V and J ends, which lost 4 bases and 5 bases, there was a span of 11 bases. The CDR3 totals 13 residues.

Here the CDR3 reads CASSVTGFSGETQYF. CDR3 DNA sequence: TGTGCCAGCAGCGTCACAGGTTTCAGTGGGGAGACCCAGTACTTC. This sequence joins TRBV5-4 and TRBJ2-5; tentatively, D is TRBD1 (5 bases). V lost 4 bases to trimming and J lost 5 bases, with 18 bases between them. The V gene's germline CDR1 is SGHNT and CDR2 YYREEE (reference sequence). This CDR3 is built from 15 residues.

This chain joins TRBV5-4 and TRBJ2-7, with D perhaps matching TRBD2 (6 bases). The V gene lost 4 bases and the J gene lost 2 bases, with 13 bases spanning the gap. Germline V gene lookup returns CDR1 SGHNT and CDR2 YYREEE (reference sequence). This CDR3 contains 14 residues. The CDR3: CASSEPGLPYEQYF. CDR3 DNA: TGTGCCAGCAGCGAACCGGGACTCCCCTACGAGCAGTACTTC.